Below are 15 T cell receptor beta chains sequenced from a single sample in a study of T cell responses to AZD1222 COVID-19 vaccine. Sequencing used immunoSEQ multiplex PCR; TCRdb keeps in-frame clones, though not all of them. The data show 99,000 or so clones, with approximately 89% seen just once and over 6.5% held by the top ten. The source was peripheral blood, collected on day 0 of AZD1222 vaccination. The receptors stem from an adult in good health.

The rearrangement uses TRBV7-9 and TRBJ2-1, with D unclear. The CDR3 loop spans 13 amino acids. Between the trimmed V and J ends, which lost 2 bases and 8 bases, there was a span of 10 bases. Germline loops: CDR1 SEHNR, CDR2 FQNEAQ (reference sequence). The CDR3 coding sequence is TGTGCCAGCAGCTTATCGGCGGTTGATGAGCAGTTCTTC. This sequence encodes CASSLSAVDEQFF.

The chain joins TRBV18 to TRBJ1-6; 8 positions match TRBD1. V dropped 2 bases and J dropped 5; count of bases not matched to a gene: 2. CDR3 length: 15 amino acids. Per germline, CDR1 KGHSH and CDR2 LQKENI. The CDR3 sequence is CASSPKDRDNSPLHF. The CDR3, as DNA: TGTGCCAGCTCACCAAAGGACAGGGATAATTCACCCCTCCACTTT.

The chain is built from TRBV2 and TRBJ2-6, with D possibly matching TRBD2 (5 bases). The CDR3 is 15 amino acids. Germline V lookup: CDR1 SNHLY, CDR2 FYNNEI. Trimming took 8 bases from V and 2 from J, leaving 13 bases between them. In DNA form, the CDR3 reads TGTGCCAGCTTTAGCGAAGCCACTGGGGCCAACGTCCTGACTTTC. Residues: CASFSEATGANVLTF.

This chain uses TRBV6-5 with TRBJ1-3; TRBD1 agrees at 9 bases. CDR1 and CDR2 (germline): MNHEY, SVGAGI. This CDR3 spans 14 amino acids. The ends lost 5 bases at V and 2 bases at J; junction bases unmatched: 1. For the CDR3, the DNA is TGTGCCAGCAGTCGGGACAGGGCTGGAAACACCATATATTTT. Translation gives CASSRDRAGNTIYF.

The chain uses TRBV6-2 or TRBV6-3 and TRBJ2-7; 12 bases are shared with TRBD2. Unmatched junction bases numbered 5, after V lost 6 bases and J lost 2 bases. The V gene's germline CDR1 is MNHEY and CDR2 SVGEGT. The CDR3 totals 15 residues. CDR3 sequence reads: CASSPTSGRTYEQYF. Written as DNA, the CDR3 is TGTGCCAGCAGCCCCACTAGCGGGAGGACCTACGAGCAGTACTTC.

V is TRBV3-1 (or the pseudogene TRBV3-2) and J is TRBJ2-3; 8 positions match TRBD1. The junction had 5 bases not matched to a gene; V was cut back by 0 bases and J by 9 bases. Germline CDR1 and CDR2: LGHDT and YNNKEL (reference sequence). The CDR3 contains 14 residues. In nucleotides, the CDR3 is TGTGCCAGCAGCCAAGAGATCAGGGGGCAAACGCAGTATTTT. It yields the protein CASSQEIRGQTQYF.

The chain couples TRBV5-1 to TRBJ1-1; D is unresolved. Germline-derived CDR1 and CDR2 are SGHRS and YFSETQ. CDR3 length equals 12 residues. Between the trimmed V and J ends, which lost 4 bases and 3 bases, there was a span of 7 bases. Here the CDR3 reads CASSIRDTEAFF. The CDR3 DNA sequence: TGCGCCAGCAGCATCCGGGACACTGAAGCTTTCTTT.

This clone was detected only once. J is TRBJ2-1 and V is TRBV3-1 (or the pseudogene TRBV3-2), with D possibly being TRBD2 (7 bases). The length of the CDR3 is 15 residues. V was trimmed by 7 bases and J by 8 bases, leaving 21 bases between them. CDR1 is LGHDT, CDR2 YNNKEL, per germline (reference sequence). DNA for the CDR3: TGTGCCAGCACCCTAGGCGGGGGCTCGTTTCATGAGCAGTTCTTC. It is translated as CASTLGGGSFHEQFF.

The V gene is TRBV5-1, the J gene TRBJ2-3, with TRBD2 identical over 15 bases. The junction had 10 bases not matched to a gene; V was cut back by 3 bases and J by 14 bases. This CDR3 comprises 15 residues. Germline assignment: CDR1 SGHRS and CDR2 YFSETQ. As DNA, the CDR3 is TGCGCCAGCAGCTCTCGGACTAGCGGGGGGGACCTACGGTATTTT. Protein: CASSSRTSGGDLRYF.

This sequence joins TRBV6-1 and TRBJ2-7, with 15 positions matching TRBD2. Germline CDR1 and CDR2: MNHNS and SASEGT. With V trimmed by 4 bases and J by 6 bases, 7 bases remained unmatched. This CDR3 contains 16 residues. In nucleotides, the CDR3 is TGTGCCAGCAGTGCCCGGACTAGCGGGAGGGCGGGCGAGCAGTACTTC. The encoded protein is CASSARTSGRAGEQYF.

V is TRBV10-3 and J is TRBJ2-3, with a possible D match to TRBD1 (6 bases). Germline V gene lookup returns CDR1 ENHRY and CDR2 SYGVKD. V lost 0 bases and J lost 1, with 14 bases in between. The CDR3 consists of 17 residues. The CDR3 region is CAISESKRGLGTDTQYF. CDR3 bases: TGTGCCATCAGTGAGTCGAAGAGGGGGTTGGGCACAGATACGCAGTATTTT.

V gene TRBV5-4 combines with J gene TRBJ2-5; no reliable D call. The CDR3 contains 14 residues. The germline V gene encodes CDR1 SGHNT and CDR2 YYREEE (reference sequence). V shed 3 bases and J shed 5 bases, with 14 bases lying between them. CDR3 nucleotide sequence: TGTGCCAGCAGCTCACTATCGGAACGGGAGACCCAGTACTTC. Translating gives CASSSLSERETQYF.

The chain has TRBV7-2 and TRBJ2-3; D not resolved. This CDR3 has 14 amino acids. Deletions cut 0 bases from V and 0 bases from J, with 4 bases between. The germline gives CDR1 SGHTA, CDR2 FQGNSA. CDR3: CASSLAGSTDTQYF. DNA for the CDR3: TGTGCCAGCAGCTTAGCTGGGAGCACAGATACGCAGTATTTT.

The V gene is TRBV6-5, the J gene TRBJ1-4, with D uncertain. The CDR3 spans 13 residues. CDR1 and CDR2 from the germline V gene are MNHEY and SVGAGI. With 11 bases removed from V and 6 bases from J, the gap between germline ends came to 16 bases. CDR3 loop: CAGSVVRDEKLFF. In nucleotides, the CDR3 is TGTGCCGGGTCGGTGGTTAGGGATGAAAAACTGTTTTTT.

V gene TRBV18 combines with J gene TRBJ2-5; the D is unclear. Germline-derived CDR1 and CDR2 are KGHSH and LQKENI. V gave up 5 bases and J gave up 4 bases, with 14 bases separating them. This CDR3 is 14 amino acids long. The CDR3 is CASSFASYSETQYF. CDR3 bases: TGTGCCAGCTCATTCGCTAGTTATTCAGAGACCCAGTACTTC.